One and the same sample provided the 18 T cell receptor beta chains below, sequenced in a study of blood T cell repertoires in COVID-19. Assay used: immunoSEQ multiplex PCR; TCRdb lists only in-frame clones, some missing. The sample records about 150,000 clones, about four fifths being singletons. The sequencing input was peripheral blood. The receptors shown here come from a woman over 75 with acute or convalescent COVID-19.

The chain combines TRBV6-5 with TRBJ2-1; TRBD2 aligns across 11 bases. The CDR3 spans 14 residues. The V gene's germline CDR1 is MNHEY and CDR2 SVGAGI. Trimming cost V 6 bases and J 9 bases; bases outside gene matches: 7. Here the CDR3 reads CASSRPGLAAEQFF. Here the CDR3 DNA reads TGTGCCAGCAGCCGTCCGGGACTAGCGGCTGAGCAGTTCTTC.

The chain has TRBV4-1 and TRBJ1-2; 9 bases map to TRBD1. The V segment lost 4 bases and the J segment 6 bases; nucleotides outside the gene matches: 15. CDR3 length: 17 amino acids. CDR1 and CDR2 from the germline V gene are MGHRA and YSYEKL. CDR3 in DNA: TGCGCCAGCAGCCCTCTAACCGACCGGGACAGGGTGCATGGCTACACCTTC. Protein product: CASSPLTDRDRVHGYTF.

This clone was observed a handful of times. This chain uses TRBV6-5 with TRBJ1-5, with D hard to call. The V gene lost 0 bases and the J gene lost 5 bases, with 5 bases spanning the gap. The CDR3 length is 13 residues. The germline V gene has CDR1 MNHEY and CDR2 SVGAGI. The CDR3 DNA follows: TGTGCCAGCAGTTACTCCCCCGATCAGCCCCAGCATTTT. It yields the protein CASSYSPDQPQHF.

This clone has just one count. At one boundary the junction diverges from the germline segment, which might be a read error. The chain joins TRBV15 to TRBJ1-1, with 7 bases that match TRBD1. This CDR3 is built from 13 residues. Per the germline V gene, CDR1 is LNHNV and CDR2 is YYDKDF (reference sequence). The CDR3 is CATSRVSATGPLF. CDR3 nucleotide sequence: TGTGCCACCAGCAGAGTCTCCGCGACAGGGCCGCTATTT.

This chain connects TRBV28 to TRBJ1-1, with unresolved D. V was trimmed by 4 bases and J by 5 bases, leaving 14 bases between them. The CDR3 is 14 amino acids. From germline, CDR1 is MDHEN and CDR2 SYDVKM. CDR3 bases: TGTGCCAGCAGTTCCCTGAGGAGGCTGACTGAAGCTTTCTTT. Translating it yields CASSSLRRLTEAFF.

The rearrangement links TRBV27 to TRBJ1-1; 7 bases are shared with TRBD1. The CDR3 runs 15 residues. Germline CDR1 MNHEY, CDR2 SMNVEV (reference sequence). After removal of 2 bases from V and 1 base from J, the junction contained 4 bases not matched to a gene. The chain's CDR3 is CASSLSPGGNTEAFF. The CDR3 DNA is TGTGCCAGCAGTTTAAGCCCAGGGGGGAACACTGAAGCTTTCTTT.

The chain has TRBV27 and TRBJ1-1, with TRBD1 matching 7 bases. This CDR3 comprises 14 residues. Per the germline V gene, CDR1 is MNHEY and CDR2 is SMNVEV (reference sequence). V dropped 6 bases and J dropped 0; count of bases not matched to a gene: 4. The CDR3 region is CASSQTGMNTEAFF. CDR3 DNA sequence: TGTGCCAGCAGCCAGACAGGGATGAACACTGAAGCTTTCTTT.

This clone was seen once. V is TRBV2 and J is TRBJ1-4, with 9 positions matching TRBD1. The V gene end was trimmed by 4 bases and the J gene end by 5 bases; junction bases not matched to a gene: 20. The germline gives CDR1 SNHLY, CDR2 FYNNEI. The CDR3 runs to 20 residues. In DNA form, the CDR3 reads TGTGCCAGCAGTGGACCAGAGGGACAGGGCAACCGAAAGGGAAATGAAAAACTGTTTTTT. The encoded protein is CASSGPEGQGNRKGNEKLFF.

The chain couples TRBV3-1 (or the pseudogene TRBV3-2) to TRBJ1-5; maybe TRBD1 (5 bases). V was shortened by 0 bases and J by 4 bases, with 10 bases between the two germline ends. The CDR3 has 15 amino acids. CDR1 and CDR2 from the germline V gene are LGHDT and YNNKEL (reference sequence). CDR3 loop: CASSQELTANQPQHF. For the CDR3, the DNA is TGTGCCAGCAGCCAAGAGTTGACAGCTAATCAGCCCCAGCATTTT.

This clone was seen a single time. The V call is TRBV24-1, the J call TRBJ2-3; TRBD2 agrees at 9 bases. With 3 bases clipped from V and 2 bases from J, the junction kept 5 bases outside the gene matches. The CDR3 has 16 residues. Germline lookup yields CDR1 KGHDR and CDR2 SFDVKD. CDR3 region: CATSDPTSGSTDTQYF. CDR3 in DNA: TGTGCCACCAGTGATCCGACTAGCGGTTCCACAGATACGCAGTATTTT.

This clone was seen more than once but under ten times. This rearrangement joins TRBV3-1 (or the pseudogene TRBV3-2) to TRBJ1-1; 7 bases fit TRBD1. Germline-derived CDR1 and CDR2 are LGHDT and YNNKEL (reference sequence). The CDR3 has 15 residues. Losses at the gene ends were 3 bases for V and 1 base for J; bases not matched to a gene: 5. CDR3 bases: TGTGCCAGCAGCCATACGGACAGGTGGAACACTGAAGCTTTCTTT. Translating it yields CASSHTDRWNTEAFF.

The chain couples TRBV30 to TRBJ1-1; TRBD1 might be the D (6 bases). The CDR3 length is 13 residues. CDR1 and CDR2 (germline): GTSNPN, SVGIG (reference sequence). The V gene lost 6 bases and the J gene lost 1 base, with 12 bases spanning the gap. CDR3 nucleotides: TGTGCCTGCACAGGGCCGGGGAACACTGAAGCTTTCTTT. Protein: CACTGPGNTEAFF.

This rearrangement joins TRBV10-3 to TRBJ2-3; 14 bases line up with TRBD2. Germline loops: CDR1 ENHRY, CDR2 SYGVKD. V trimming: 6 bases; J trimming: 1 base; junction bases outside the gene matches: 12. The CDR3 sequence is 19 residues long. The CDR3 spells CAISRTSGGSAIGTDTQYF. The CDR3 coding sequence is TGTGCCATCAGCAGGACTAGCGGGGGGTCCGCCATCGGCACAGATACGCAGTATTTT.

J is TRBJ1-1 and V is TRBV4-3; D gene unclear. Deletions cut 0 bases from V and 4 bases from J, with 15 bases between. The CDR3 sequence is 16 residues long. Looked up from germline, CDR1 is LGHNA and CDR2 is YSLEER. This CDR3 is CASSQDEGGVGTEAFF. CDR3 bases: TGCGCCAGCAGCCAAGACGAAGGCGGGGTGGGCACTGAAGCTTTCTTT.

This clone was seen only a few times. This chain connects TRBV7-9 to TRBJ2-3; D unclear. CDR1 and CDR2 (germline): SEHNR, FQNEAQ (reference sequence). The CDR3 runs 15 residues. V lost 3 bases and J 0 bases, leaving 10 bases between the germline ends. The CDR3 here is CASSFGLASTDTQYF. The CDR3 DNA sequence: TGTGCCAGCAGCTTTGGGCTGGCAAGCACAGATACGCAGTATTTT.

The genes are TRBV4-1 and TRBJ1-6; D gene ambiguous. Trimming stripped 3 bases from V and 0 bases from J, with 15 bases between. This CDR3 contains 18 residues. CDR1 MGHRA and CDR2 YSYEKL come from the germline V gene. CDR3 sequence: CASSQSISASSYNSPLHF. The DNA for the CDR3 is TGCGCCAGCAGCCAGTCGATTAGCGCCAGCTCCTATAATTCACCCCTCCACTTT.

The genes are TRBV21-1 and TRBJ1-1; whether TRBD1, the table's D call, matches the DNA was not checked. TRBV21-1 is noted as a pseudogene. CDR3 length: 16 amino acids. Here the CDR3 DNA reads TGTGCCAGCAGCAATAGGACAGGGAAGGAAGGCGCTGAAGCTTTCTTT. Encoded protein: CASSNRTGKEGAEAFF.

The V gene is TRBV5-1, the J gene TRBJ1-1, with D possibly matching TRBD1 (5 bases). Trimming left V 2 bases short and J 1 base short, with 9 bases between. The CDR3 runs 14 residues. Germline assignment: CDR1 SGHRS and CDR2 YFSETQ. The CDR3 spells CASSLGDTNTEAFF. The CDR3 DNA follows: TGCGCCAGCAGCTTAGGGGATACGAACACTGAAGCTTTCTTT.